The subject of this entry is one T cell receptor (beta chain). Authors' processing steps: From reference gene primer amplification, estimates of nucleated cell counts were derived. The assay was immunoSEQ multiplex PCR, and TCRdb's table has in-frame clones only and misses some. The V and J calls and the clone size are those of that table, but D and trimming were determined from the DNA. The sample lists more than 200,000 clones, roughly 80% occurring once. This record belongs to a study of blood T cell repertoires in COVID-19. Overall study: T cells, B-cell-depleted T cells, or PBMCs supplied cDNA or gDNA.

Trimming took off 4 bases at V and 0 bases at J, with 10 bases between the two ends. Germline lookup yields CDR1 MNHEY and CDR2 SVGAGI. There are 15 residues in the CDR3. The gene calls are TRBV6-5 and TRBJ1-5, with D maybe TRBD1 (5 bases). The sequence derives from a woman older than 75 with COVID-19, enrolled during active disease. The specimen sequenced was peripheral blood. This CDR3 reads CASSWNGHSNQPQHF. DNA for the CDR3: TGTGCCAGCAGTTGGAACGGACATAGCAATCAGCCCCAGCATTTT.